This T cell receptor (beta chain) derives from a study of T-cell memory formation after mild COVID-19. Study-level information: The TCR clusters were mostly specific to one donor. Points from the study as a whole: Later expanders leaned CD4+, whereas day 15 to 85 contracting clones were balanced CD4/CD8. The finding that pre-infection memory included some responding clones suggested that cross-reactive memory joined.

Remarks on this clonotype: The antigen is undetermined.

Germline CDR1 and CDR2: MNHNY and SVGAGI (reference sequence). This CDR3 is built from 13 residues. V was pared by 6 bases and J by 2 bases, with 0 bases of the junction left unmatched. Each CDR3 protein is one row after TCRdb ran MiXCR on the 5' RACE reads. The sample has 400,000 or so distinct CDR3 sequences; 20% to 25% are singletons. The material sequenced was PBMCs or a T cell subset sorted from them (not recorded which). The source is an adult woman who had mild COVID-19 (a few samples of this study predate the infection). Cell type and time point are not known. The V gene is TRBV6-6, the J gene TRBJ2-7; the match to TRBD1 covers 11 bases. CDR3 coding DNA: TGTGCCAGCAGGGACAGGGGGCCCTACGAGCAGTACTTC. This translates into CASRDRGPYEQYF.